This T cell receptor beta chain was captured by sequencing in a study of shared T cell receptors in the human thymus (dated by TCRdb to the early 2020s). Describing the broader study: The study investigated the way shared, self-reactive T-cell receptor alpha chains are produced in the human thymus.

According to the germline V gene (reference sequence), CDR1 reads LNHDA and CDR2 reads SQIVND. The CDR3 has 13 amino acids, counting the end cysteine and phenylalanine. Only the CDR3 DNA is retained, 39 bases long and in frame from the first base. V ends up 4 bases short and J 3 bases short, with an unmatched junction base count of 1. Library construction relied on the immunoSEQ multiplex PCR assay. In TCRdb, the immuneACCESS table is reduced to in-frame sequences with V and J assigned. These tables do not hold every clone; where another copy was compared, an unresolved V gene accounts for under half, and the others remain unexplained. Recorded for this sample are approximately 660,000 clones; more than 75% of them occurred a single time. The ten largest make up 0.01% of the sample. Remarks on this clone: Its antigen specificity is not known. Base qualities are not recorded, but no much larger clone differs from it by a single base.

These records were also assigned to another study, of human thymus T cells. That second publication adds: In Finland, the donors were immunologically healthy infants who were having open corrective cardiac surgery for congenital heart defects. The thymus tissue came from surgical resects taken out during corrective cardiac surgery. Usage of V and J gene segments appeared to be biased in both the thymic and the peripheral blood repertoires. According to the related research, thymic TCR repertoires were highly overlapping among unrelated individuals. TCR alpha and beta repertoires from fewer than ten infant thymus samples and four related peripheral blood samples were characterized in the study. The cohort included six male and a couple of female infants, with donor ages spanning 7 to 244 days. Thymocytes were released mechanically from tissue and stored at -70 °C as pellets of 10-30 million cells. A QIAsymphony instrument was used to extract genomic DNA from the frozen cell pellets. TCRB and TCRAD loci were amplified from a standardized quantity of quality-controlled genomic DNA using the immunoSEQ multiplex PCR assay. Amplicons spanned the V(D)J region at a length sufficient to cover the CDR3 and identify V and J genes. The commercial immunoSEQ service was used to sequence amplicons on an Illumina platform. Primer bias and sequencing errors were corrected using previously described methods, and TCRAD and TCRB definitions followed the IMGT database. immunoSEQ Analyzer 3.0 and VDJTools were used for repertoire analysis, which covered basic statistics, V/J segment usage, diversity estimates, rarefaction and pairwise overlap. To estimate diversity, the Chao1, ChaoE, Efron-Thisted, Shannon and inverse Simpson indices were applied, and diversity was also estimated on datasets down-sampled to the smallest sample. Repertoire overlap used strict matching of CDR3 nucleotide sequence, V gene and J gene, with Jaccard-based multidimensional scaling clustering. On average, thymus samples yielded roughly 800,000 unique TCRB clonotypes, whereas blood samples yielded about 80,000.

The chain couples TRBV19 to TRBJ2-7, with 9 bases aligning to TRBD2. This clonotype was obtained from a boy under two years old with a congenital heart defect. Donor details come from another sample of the same person, matched by shared clones. The sample was thymocytes. The CDR3 has the sequence CASSRTSDYEQYF. DNA sequence: TGTGCCAGTAGTAGGACTAGCGACTACGAGCAGTACTTC.